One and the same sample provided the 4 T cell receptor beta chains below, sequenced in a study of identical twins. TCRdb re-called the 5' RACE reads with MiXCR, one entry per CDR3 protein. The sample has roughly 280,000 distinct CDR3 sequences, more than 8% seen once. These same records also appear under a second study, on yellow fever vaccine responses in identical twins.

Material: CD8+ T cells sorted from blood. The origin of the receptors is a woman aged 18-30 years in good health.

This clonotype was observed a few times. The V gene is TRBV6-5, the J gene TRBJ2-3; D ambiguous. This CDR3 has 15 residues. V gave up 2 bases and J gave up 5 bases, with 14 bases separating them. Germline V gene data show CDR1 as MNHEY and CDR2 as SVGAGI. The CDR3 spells CASSYGYEGGDTQYF. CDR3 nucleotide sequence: TGTGCCAGCAGTTACGGGTATGAAGGTGGAGATACGCAGTATTTT.

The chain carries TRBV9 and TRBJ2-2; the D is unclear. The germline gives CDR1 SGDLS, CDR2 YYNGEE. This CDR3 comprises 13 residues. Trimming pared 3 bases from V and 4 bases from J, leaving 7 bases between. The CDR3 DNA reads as TGTGCCAGCAGCGGTGGTCTCACCGGGGAGCTGTTTTTT. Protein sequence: CASSGGLTGELFF.

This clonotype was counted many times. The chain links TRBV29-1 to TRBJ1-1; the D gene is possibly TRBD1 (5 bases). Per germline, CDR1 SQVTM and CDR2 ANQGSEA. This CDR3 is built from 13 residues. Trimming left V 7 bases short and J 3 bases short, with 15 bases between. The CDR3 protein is CSAYRKGDTEAFF. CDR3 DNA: TGCAGCGCCTACAGGAAAGGAGACACTGAAGCTTTCTTT. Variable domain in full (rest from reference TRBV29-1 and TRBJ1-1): SAVISQKPSRDICQRGTSLTIQCQVDSQVTMMFWYRQQPGQSLTLIATANQGSEATYESGFVIDKFPISRPNLTFSTLTVSNMSPEDSSIYLCSAYRKGDTEAFFGQGTRLTVV.

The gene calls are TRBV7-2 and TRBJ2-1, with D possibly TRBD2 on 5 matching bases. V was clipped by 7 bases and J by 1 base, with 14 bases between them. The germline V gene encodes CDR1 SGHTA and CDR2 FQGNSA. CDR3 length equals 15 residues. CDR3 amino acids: CASTGPAESYNEQFF. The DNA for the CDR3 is TGTGCCAGCACCGGCCCAGCGGAGTCCTACAATGAGCAGTTCTTC.